This record concerns one T cell receptor beta chain sequence. Its target is not known. These data originate in a study of cytomegalovirus exposure and HLA in healthy donors. Whole-study context: There were roughly 80 million unique TCRs (from HLA-typed donors) in an early data release. Whole-study results and caveats: TCR beta sequences numbering around 15,000 were associated with HLA alleles at 0.05 false discovery rate in a later analysis. A missense variant in DCLRE1C was later tied to TCR beta V- and J-gene trimming.

This PCR relied on a set of 60 Vbeta primers and 13 Jbeta primers. Assay: immunoSEQ multiplex PCR; the TCRdb copy retains only in-frame clones and omits some. The sample lists 160,000 or so clones, more than 75% occurring once. The source is a male donor in good health and CMV-seronegative. The specimen sequenced was PBMCs.

Written as DNA, the CDR3 is TGTGCCAGCAGTAGGGAACAGGGGGCAGCCGGCTACACCTTC. It is translated as CASSREQGAAGYTF. The chain couples TRBV25-1 to TRBJ1-2; TRBD1 aligns across 9 bases. Looked up from germline, CDR1 is MGHDK and CDR2 is SYGVNS. V dropped 5 bases and J dropped 8; count of bases not matched to a gene: 9. The CDR3 runs 14 residues.